The following is a T cell receptor (beta chain) sequence with its context. What it recognizes is unknown. This sample is drawn from a study of siplizumab effects on memory and regulatory T cells. Study results and limitations: Naive-or-memory phenotypes were unassignable for roughly 80-97% of proliferating CD4+ or CD8+ clones. There appeared to be greater diversity in naive T cells than in memory cells, and naive T cells seemed major contributors to the alloresponse. Mean Treg-derived proportions of mappable alloreactive CD4+ clones were 68.8% for siplizumab and roughly 27% for controls.

Method: immunoSEQ multiplex PCR; TCRdb's copy keeps in-frame clones and lacks some. The repertoire has over 65,000 clones, over 90% of them found once; the top ten carry around a sixth. CDR1 MNHNS and CDR2 SASEGT come from the germline V gene. V dropped 1 base and J dropped 12 bases, with 12 bases sitting between them. CDR3 size: 13 residues. The chain couples TRBV6-1 to TRBJ1-4; no definite D call. This sequence originates from a human donor in good health. Sequencing input: CD8+ T cells sorted from blood. CDR3 amino acids: CASSEVGQPELFF. The CDR3 DNA reads as TGTGCCAGCAGTGAAGTTGGGCAGCCGGAACTGTTTTTT.